Below, 24 T cell receptor beta chains from the same sample are listed, as sequenced in a study of T cell repertoires in cytomegalovirus infection. TCRdb itself ran the reads through MiXCR, one entry per CDR3 protein. This sample has 310,000 or so distinct CDR3 sequences, with roughly 25% found just once. Antigens of these TCRs are unknown. The sample was cultured PBMCs, taken from culture after CMV antigen stimulation. All receptors come from a human donor in good health (CMV status not recorded). Some clones in this sample may be carry-over from other donors' samples.

The V and J genes are TRBV6-2 or TRBV6-3 and TRBJ2-7, with D uncertain. CDR3 length: 13 residues. Per the germline V gene, CDR1 is MNHEY and CDR2 is SVGEGT. V lost 3 bases and J 2 bases, leaving 8 bases between the germline ends. This CDR3 reads CASSYEQTYEQYV. CDR3 coding DNA: TGTGCCAGCAGTTATGAACAAACCTACGAGCAGTACGTC.

This clonotype has a single count. The chain uses TRBV13 and TRBJ2-2; 9 bases map to TRBD1. Germline CDR1 and CDR2: PRHDT and FYEKMQ (reference sequence). The CDR3 is made up of 16 amino acids. The ends lost 2 bases at V and 3 bases at J; junction bases unmatched: 4. The DNA of the CDR3 is TGTGCCAGCAGCTTAAAGACAGGGGGATACACCGGGGAGCTGTTTTTT. Its protein product is CASSLKTGGYTGELFF.

In this sample, this clonotype turned up many times. The J gene is TRBJ2-1, the V gene TRBV7-2; D not certain. Germline assignment: CDR1 SGHTA and CDR2 FQGNSA. With 0 bases removed from V and 4 bases from J, the gap between germline ends came to 4 bases. This CDR3 comprises 13 residues. The CDR3 coding sequence is TGTGCCAGCAGCTTAGCGAAATACAATGAGCAGTTCTTC. This sequence encodes CASSLAKYNEQFF.

This clonotype was detected only a few times. The chain uses TRBV30 and TRBJ1-3; possible D gene TRBD1, 5 bases. This CDR3 spans 16 amino acids. V lost 0 bases and J 0 bases, leaving 12 bases between the germline ends. The germline gives CDR1 GTSNPN, CDR2 SVGIG (reference sequence). CDR3 DNA: TGTGCCTGGAGTGTACGGGGCGGCCCCTCTGGAAACACCATATATTTT. This translates into CAWSVRGGPSGNTIYF.

This clonotype has more than one count but fewer than ten. This chain connects TRBV7-9 to TRBJ2-3; D perhaps matches TRBD1 (6 bases). Deletions cut 0 bases from V and 5 bases from J, with 18 bases between. The CDR3 spans 17 residues. Per the germline V gene, CDR1 is SEHNR and CDR2 is FQNEAQ (reference sequence). The CDR3 region is CASSLAVGQGFKDTQYF. DNA of the CDR3: TGTGCCAGCAGCTTAGCAGTCGGCCAGGGGTTCAAAGATACGCAGTATTTT. Filled out from reference TRBV7-9 and TRBJ2-3, the complete variable domain reads DTGVSQNPRHKITKRGQNVTFRCDPISEHNRLYWYRQTLGQGPEFLTYFQNEAQLEKSRLLSDRFSAERPKGSFSTLEIQRTEQGDSAMYLCASSLAVGQGFKDTQYFGPGTRLTVL.

V usage is TRBV10-2 and J usage is TRBJ2-5; maybe TRBD1 (6 bases). The germline CDR1 and CDR2 sequences are WSHSY and SAAADI. The CDR3 is 13 amino acids. V was cut by 6 bases and J by 5 bases, with 13 bases left in between. The CDR3 sequence is CASRQGPRETQYF. In nucleotides, the CDR3 is TGCGCCAGCAGACAGGGCCCACGGGAGACCCAGTACTTC.

The chain uses TRBV14 and TRBJ1-1, with D perhaps matching TRBD1 (5 bases). V lost 1 base and J lost 8, with 17 bases in between. The length of the CDR3 is 15 residues. The germline V gene encodes CDR1 SGHDN and CDR2 FVKESK. The CDR3 is CASSQGPRVGVEAFF. CDR3 coding DNA: TGTGCCAGCAGCCAAGGACCCCGAGTGGGGGTCGAAGCTTTCTTT. The variable domain in full, with the rest retrieved from reference TRBV14 and TRBJ1-1, is EAGVTQFPSHSVIEKGQTVTLRCDPISGHDNLYWYRRVMGKEIKFLLHFVKESKQDESGMPNNRFLAERTGGTYSTLKVQPAELEDSGVYFCASSQGPRVGVEAFFGQGTRLTVV.

V gene TRBV4-1 combines with J gene TRBJ1-5, with a possible D match to TRBD1 (5 bases). Germline V lookup: CDR1 MGHRA, CDR2 YSYEKL. This CDR3 has 16 amino acids. The V end was cut by 2 bases, the J end by 3 bases, with 14 bases between. The CDR3 region is CASSQSGQAFNQPQHF. CDR3 coding DNA: TGCGCCAGCAGCCAAAGCGGACAAGCTTTCAATCAGCCCCAGCATTTT.

This clonotype appeared a few times. It may be a read error: a sequence one base away is much more abundant. This rearrangement joins TRBV6-2 or TRBV6-3 to TRBJ2-5, with TRBD1 identical over 8 bases. J lost 3 bases, V lost 6 bases, and 3 bases had no gene match. CDR1 is MNHEY, CDR2 SVGEGT, per germline. The CDR3 has 13 amino acids. The chain's CDR3 is CASRLTGEETQYF. The CDR3 DNA reads as TGTGCCAGCAGATTGACAGGGGAAGAGACCCAGTACTTC.

This clonotype was seen once. The chain joins TRBV5-1 to TRBJ1-5; tentatively, D is TRBD1 (6 bases). Germline V gives CDR1 SGHRS, CDR2 YFSETQ. V was shortened by 0 bases and J by 6 bases, with 13 bases between the two germline ends. This CDR3 has 15 amino acids. The CDR3 sequence: CASSLETGGGQPQHF. In DNA form, the CDR3 reads TGCGCCAGCAGCTTGGAGACAGGCGGAGGTCAGCCCCAGCATTTT.

This clonotype was detected only a few times. J is TRBJ1-2 and V is TRBV6-2 or TRBV6-3; D is perhaps TRBD1 (6 bases). V was trimmed by 0 bases and J by 4 bases, leaving 12 bases between them. The CDR3 length is 15 residues. CDR1 is MNHEY, CDR2 SVGEGT, per germline. CDR3: CASSYSRGSAYGYTF. CDR3 bases: TGTGCCAGCAGTTACTCGAGGGGGTCGGCCTATGGCTACACCTTC.

Ten or more counts support this clonotype. The chain carries TRBV7-2 and TRBJ1-2; D is ambiguous. V shed 3 bases and J shed 0 bases, with 5 bases lying between them. Germline lookup yields CDR1 SGHTA and CDR2 FQGNSA. CDR3 length: 13 residues. CDR3 nucleotide sequence: TGTGCCAGCAGCTTTGGCCCTAACTATGGCTACACCTTC. It codes for CASSFGPNYGYTF.

The rearrangement links TRBV19 to TRBJ1-1; 9 bases agree with TRBD1. Trimming removed 3 bases from V and 1 base from J; junction bases left unmatched: 6. The CDR3 extends over 16 amino acids. The germline V gene has CDR1 LNHDA and CDR2 SQIVND (reference sequence). The CDR3 protein is CASSIHPGQGNTEAFF. CDR3 nucleotides: TGTGCCAGTAGTATCCACCCGGGACAGGGGAACACTGAAGCTTTCTTT.

This clonotype was recorded many times. V is TRBV7-8 and J is TRBJ2-7, with TRBD1 as a possible D gene (5 bases). Trimming took 1 base from V and 2 from J, leaving 15 bases between them. Looked up from germline, CDR1 is SGHVS and CDR2 is FQNEAQ. The CDR3 is 16 residues long. CDR3 sequence: CASSLGRAGRTYEQYV. DNA for the CDR3: TGTGCCAGCAGCTTAGGGAGAGCAGGGCGAACCTACGAGCAGTACGTC.

The genes are TRBV12-3 or TRBV12-4 and TRBJ1-4; 7 nucleotides line up with TRBD1. The CDR3 has 14 amino acids. V shed 6 bases, J shed 6 bases, and the junction held 7 bases outside the gene matches. CDR3 DNA: TGTGCCAGCAGACGAGGGGGCGAGGATGAAAAACTGTTTTTT. As protein: CASRRGGEDEKLFF.

This chain links TRBV19 with TRBJ1-5; D remains ambiguous. The CDR3 consists of 12 residues. V lost 7 bases and J 6 bases, leaving 10 bases between the germline ends. Germline-derived CDR1 and CDR2 are LNHDA and SQIVND (reference sequence). The DNA for the CDR3 is TGTGCCAGTAACTACCCCGGTCAGCCCCAGCATTTT. Translating it yields CASNYPGQPQHF.

This clonotype was detected many times. This sequence joins TRBV7-9 and TRBJ1-5, with TRBD1 as a possible D gene (6 bases). Trimming took 5 bases from V and 2 from J, leaving 28 bases between them. CDR3 size: 20 residues. The germline CDR1 and CDR2 sequences are SEHNR and FQNEAQ (reference sequence). The CDR3 DNA reads TGTGCCAGCAGCCGGGGAGGGGGGCAGGGCCCATATAGGGGCAATCAGCCCCAGCATTTT. Its translation is CASSRGGGQGPYRGNQPQHF.

J is TRBJ1-5 and V is TRBV6-1; possible D gene TRBD1, 5 bases. V was cut by 5 bases and J by 6 bases, with 20 bases left in between. This CDR3 is 16 amino acids long. Germline V gene data show CDR1 as MNHNS and CDR2 as SASEGT. CDR3 sequence (DNA): TGTGCCAGCAGTTCCCCGGGGGAGAGCTTCGGTCAGCCCCAGCATTTT. This encodes CASSSPGESFGQPQHF.

This clonotype was counted a few times. The chain combines TRBV6-2 or TRBV6-3 with TRBJ2-7; no definite D call. Trimming removed 6 bases from V and 0 bases from J, with 12 bases in between. CDR3 length: 14 amino acids. The germline V gene encodes CDR1 MNHEY and CDR2 SVGEGT. The CDR3 loop reads CASRGSGVSYEQYF. The CDR3, as DNA: TGTGCCAGCAGAGGGTCAGGAGTCTCCTACGAGCAGTACTTC.

CDR3 protein: CASSLRVIEQFF. CDR3 sequence (DNA): TGTGCCAGCAGTTTGAGGGTCATTGAGCAGTTCTTC. The chain combines TRBV12-3 or TRBV12-4 with TRBJ2-1; possible D gene TRBD2, 5 bases. The CDR3 extends over 12 amino acids. The V gene lost 3 bases and the J gene lost 9 bases, with 9 bases spanning the gap.

This clonotype has just a few counts. V is TRBV20-1 and J is TRBJ2-5, with 7 nucleotides matching TRBD2. The V gene's germline CDR1 is DFQATT and CDR2 SNEGSKA (reference sequence). This CDR3 has 11 amino acids. The trim removed 5 bases at V and 4 bases at J, leaving 1 base unmatched. CDR3 region: CSAGRGETQYF. CDR3 in DNA: TGCAGTGCTGGGAGGGGAGAGACCCAGTACTTC.

This chain uses TRBV20-1 with TRBJ2-1, with TRBD1 matching 9 bases. Germline V lookup: CDR1 DFQATT, CDR2 SNEGSKA (reference sequence). With V trimmed by 4 bases and J by 4 bases, 5 bases remained unmatched. The CDR3 has 14 residues. This CDR3 reads CSATRGQGYNEQFF. In nucleotides, the CDR3 is TGCAGTGCTACCCGGGGACAGGGATACAATGAGCAGTTCTTC.

The chain employs TRBV11-2 and TRBJ2-1, with TRBD2 as a possible D gene (5 bases). V shed 5 bases and J shed 9 bases, with 14 bases lying between them. CDR1 and CDR2 from the germline V gene are SGHAT and FQNNGV. CDR3 size: 13 residues. The CDR3 coding sequence is TGTGCCAGCAGCAGAAGGTCCGGGATTGAGCAGTTCTTC. Protein: CASSRRSGIEQFF.

The rearrangement joins TRBV29-1 to TRBJ2-1; the match to TRBD1 covers 8 bases. The CDR3 has 18 residues. Trimming removed 4 bases from V and 0 bases from J; junction bases left unmatched: 14. Looked up from germline, CDR1 is SQVTM and CDR2 is ANQGSEA. The DNA for the CDR3 is TGCAGCGTTGTATGGGGGTCAGGGGGCCTTAGCTCCTACAATGAGCAGTTCTTC. This sequence encodes CSVVWGSGGLSSYNEQFF.